The clone carrying this TCR beta chain was recorded a few times. Under the authors' procedure: Reference gene primer amplification gave estimated nucleated cell counts. Assay used: immunoSEQ multiplex PCR; TCRdb lists only in-frame clones, some missing. The V and J calls and the clone size are those of that table, but D and trimming were determined from the DNA. The sample consists of some 150,000 clones, around 75% of them appearing once. This sample is drawn from a study of blood T cell repertoires in COVID-19. Looked up from germline, CDR1 is SGHTA and CDR2 is FQGNSA. The CDR3 has 15 residues. Germline trimming cut 3 bases from V and 3 bases from J; bases unmatched to any gene: 3.

The rearrangement joins TRBV7-2 to TRBJ2-7, with 12 positions matching TRBD1. This receptor was taken from a woman aged 70-85 years with COVID-19, enrolled during active disease. The sample taken for sequencing was peripheral blood. The CDR3 bases are TGTGCCAGCAGCTTGGGACAGGGGGCGGGCTACGAGCAGTACTTC. It encodes CASSLGQGAGYEQYF.